What follows are 31 T cell receptor beta chains derived from one specimen sequenced in a study of blood T cell repertoires in COVID-19. Sequenced by immunoSEQ multiplex PCR; TCRdb stores in-frame clones only, minus some. The sample records 340,000 or so clones, approximately 83% being singletons. The sequenced material came from PBMCs or T cells enriched from blood (not recorded which). These receptors were collected from a woman aged 40 to 50 with acute COVID-19.

The chain links TRBV13 to TRBJ1-2, with TRBD1 as a possible D gene (5 bases). The CDR3 is made up of 15 amino acids. V was shortened by 7 bases and J by 3 bases, with 18 bases between the two germline ends. Germline CDR1 is PRHDT and CDR2 is FYEKMQ (reference sequence). CDR3 nucleotides: TGTGCCAGCATCCCACGACAGCGGGATCACTATGGCTACACCTTC. Translation gives CASIPRQRDHYGYTF.

The rearrangement joins TRBV7-9 to TRBJ2-2; 8 bases line up with TRBD1. The CDR3 is made up of 16 amino acids. CDR1 SEHNR and CDR2 FQNEAQ come from the germline V gene (reference sequence). Trimming cost V 5 bases and J 4 bases; bases outside gene matches: 9. CDR3 amino acids: CASSTRGTGSTGELFF. The CDR3 coding sequence is TGTGCCAGCAGCACTAGGGGGACAGGTAGCACCGGGGAGCTGTTTTTT. Complete variable domain (other parts from reference TRBV7-9 and TRBJ2-2): DTGVSQNPRHKITKRGQNVTFRCDPISEHNRLYWYRQTLGQGPEFLTYFQNEAQLEKSRLLSDRFSAERPKGSFSTLEIQRTEQGDSAMYLCASSTRGTGSTGELFFGEGSRLTVL.

The chain links TRBV2 to TRBJ1-1; D may be TRBD1 (6 bases). The CDR3 runs to 14 residues. Germline V CDR1 and CDR2: SNHLY, FYNNEI. Trimming left V 8 bases short and J 1 base short, with 14 bases between. The CDR3 spells CASGSQGRNTEAFF. CDR3 nucleotide sequence: TGTGCCAGCGGTTCACAGGGACGGAACACTGAAGCTTTCTTT.

CDR3 nucleotides: TGTGCCAGCAGCTTAGCGTCCCACAGTCTAAGCTCCTACGAGCAGTACTTC. As protein: CASSLASHSLSSYEQYF. The rearrangement links TRBV11-2 to TRBJ2-7, with D unresolved. Germline-derived CDR1 and CDR2 are SGHAT and FQNNGV. V was trimmed by 1 base and J by 0 bases, leaving 16 bases between them. This CDR3 is 17 amino acids long. Based on the CDR3 plus reference TRBV11-2 and TRBJ2-7, the full variable domain is EAGVAQSPRYKIIEKRQSVAFWCNPISGHATLYWYQQILGQGPKLLIQFQNNGVVDDSQLPKDRFSAERLKGVDSTLKIQPAKLEDSAVYLCASSLASHSLSSYEQYFGPGTRLTVT.

The gene calls are TRBV10-1 and TRBJ2-1; D possibly corresponds to TRBD1 (6 bases). CDR1 is WNHNN, CDR2 SYGVQD, per germline (reference sequence). The CDR3 length is 15 residues. Deletions cut 9 bases from V and 1 base from J, with 16 bases between. The CDR3 reads CARNRDALSYNEQFF. The CDR3 DNA reads TGCGCCAGGAACAGGGATGCCTTGTCCTACAATGAGCAGTTCTTC.

The chain links TRBV4-2 to TRBJ2-7; 7 positions agree with TRBD2. The CDR3 totals 15 residues. Germline V gives CDR1 LGHNA, CDR2 YNFKEQ. The ends lost 1 base at V and 0 bases at J; junction bases unmatched: 3. CDR3 DNA sequence: TGTGCCAGCAGCCAAGGCGGGAGTATCTCCTACGAGCAGTACTTC. The encoded protein is CASSQGGSISYEQYF.

This rearrangement joins TRBV2 to TRBJ2-7; D is undetermined. The germline CDR1 and CDR2 sequences are SNHLY and FYNNEI. V was clipped by 2 bases and J by 3 bases, with 14 bases between them. This CDR3 contains 15 residues. The CDR3 is CASSESLRPSYEQYF. The CDR3 DNA is TGTGCCAGCAGTGAATCGCTACGGCCTAGCTACGAGCAGTACTTC.

V usage is TRBV18 and J usage is TRBJ2-1; 12 bases match TRBD2. V was pared by 4 bases and J by 2 bases, with 9 bases of the junction left unmatched. CDR1 is KGHSH, CDR2 LQKENI, per germline. The CDR3 spans 18 residues. The CDR3 DNA is TGTGCCAGCTCACTCCGGGCGACTAGCGGGAGCGCCTACAATGAGCAGTTCTTC. Its protein is CASSLRATSGSAYNEQFF.

The J gene is TRBJ1-2, the V gene TRBV2; TRBD1 matches 7 bases. Germline V CDR1 and CDR2: SNHLY, FYNNEI. The CDR3 is 15 amino acids. The V and J ends lost 6 bases and 0 bases, in that order; junction bases with no gene match: 7. CDR3 sequence: CASSDHRGSNYGYTF. In DNA, the CDR3 is TGTGCCAGCAGCGATCACAGGGGATCTAACTATGGCTACACCTTC.

This clone appeared a single time. This chain uses TRBV14 with TRBJ1-5; a weak D match, TRBD1 (5 bases). Germline CDR1 and CDR2: SGHDN and FVKESK. V lost 4 bases and J 12 bases, leaving 22 bases between the germline ends. This CDR3 region has 15 residues. In nucleotides, the CDR3 is TGTGCCAGCAGCCCTGGAGGGCAGGGAGGTCAGGACCAGCATTTT. Protein product: CASSPGGQGGQDQHF.

The chain combines TRBV19 with TRBJ1-2; D not resolved. Trimming removed 1 base from V and 10 bases from J, with 22 bases in between. Germline-derived CDR1 and CDR2 are LNHDA and SQIVND (reference sequence). The CDR3 is made up of 16 amino acids. For the CDR3, the DNA is TGTGCCAGTAGTATAGGTGAGACACGGAGGTTGCTCTCCTACACCTTC. The encoded protein is CASSIGETRRLLSYTF.

CDR3 in DNA: TGTGCCAGCAGCTTACCCGGGTCCCCGACGGCGTATGAGCAGTTCTTC. Translated, it gives CASSLPGSPTAYEQFF. The V call is TRBV7-8, the J call TRBJ2-1; D remains unclear. CDR3 size: 16 residues. The germline V gene has CDR1 SGHVS and CDR2 FQNEAQ. V lost 2 bases and J lost 8, with 19 bases in between.

J is TRBJ2-3 and V is TRBV6-5, with 11 bases lining up with TRBD2. The CDR3 spans 15 residues. Germline CDR1 reads MNHEY; CDR2 reads SVGAGI. V lost 8 bases, J lost 4 bases, and 8 bases stayed unmatched. CDR3 DNA sequence: TGTGCCAGCGGTAAACTAGCGGGGGCCCCAGATACGCAGTATTTT. Protein: CASGKLAGAPDTQYF.

The V call is TRBV28, the J call TRBJ2-1, with TRBD1 matching 7 bases. The germline gives CDR1 MDHEN, CDR2 SYDVKM. V lost 4 bases and J lost 5; bases outside the gene matches: 11. This CDR3 has 16 amino acids. The CDR3 region has the DNA TGTGCCAGCAGTTCCCCGGGACAGAGAATCAACAATGAGCAGTTCTTC. Translating it yields CASSSPGQRINNEQFF.

V gene TRBV5-4 combines with J gene TRBJ1-5; possibly TRBD1 for D (5 bases). Germline CDR1 SGHNT, CDR2 YYREEE (reference sequence). The V gene lost 2 bases and the J gene lost 6 bases, with 9 bases spanning the gap. The CDR3 length is 13 residues. The CDR3 bases are TGTGCCAGCAGCTTCGGGGGGACTCAGCCCCAGCATTTT. As protein: CASSFGGTQPQHF.

V gene TRBV6-5 combines with J gene TRBJ2-3, with 8 bases aligning to TRBD2. The germline gives CDR1 MNHEY, CDR2 SVGAGI. The trim removed 8 bases at V and 6 bases at J, leaving 4 bases unmatched. The CDR3 sequence is 12 residues long. CDR3 in amino acids: CASRGGTDTQYF. CDR3 DNA sequence: TGTGCCAGCCGGGGGGGGACGGATACGCAGTATTTT.

The J gene is TRBJ1-1, the V gene TRBV5-1; no reliable D call. The V gene's germline CDR1 is SGHRS and CDR2 YFSETQ. V shed 2 bases and J shed 7 bases, with 9 bases lying between them. The CDR3 has 12 amino acids. This chain's CDR3 is CASSFDAGEAFF. Here the CDR3 DNA reads TGCGCCAGCAGCTTTGACGCAGGTGAAGCTTTCTTT.

The chain links TRBV28 to TRBJ2-3; 9 bases are shared with TRBD1. The junction had 9 bases not matched to a gene; V was cut back by 6 bases and J by 2 bases. The CDR3 contains 16 residues. Germline CDR1 reads MDHEN; CDR2 reads SYDVKM. CDR3 region: CASSSPGQGFTDTQYF. DNA for the CDR3: TGTGCCAGCAGCTCGCCGGGACAGGGCTTCACAGATACGCAGTATTTT.

This clone was seen a handful of times. The V gene is TRBV6-2 or TRBV6-3, the J gene TRBJ1-6; 10 nucleotides match TRBD1. CDR3 size: 16 residues. V was pared by 0 bases and J by 7 bases, with 3 bases of the junction left unmatched. The germline V gene encodes CDR1 MNHEY and CDR2 SVGEGT. In DNA, the CDR3 is TGTGCCAGCAGTTACTCGGGGACAGGGGCGAATTCACCCCTCCACTTT. This codes for CASSYSGTGANSPLHF.

This chain joins TRBV29-1 and TRBJ1-2; TRBD1 might be the D (6 bases). Looked up from germline, CDR1 is SQVTM and CDR2 is ANQGSEA. CDR3 length: 13 amino acids. With 6 bases removed from V and 4 bases from J, the gap between germline ends came to 15 bases. The CDR3 reads CSVGTGPVYGYTF. The CDR3 nucleotides read TGCAGCGTCGGAACAGGGCCCGTCTATGGCTACACCTTC.

This chain links TRBV3-1 (or the pseudogene TRBV3-2) with TRBJ1-1, with unresolved D. The CDR3 loop spans 11 amino acids. Germline CDR1 LGHDT, CDR2 YNNKEL (reference sequence). Trimming removed 6 bases from V and 8 bases from J, with 10 bases in between. CDR3 loop: CASSPGGEAFF. In DNA, the CDR3 is TGTGCCAGCAGTCCGGGAGGGGAAGCTTTCTTT.

This clone appeared a few times. The chain carries TRBV18 and TRBJ1-2; D is unclear. CDR3 length equals 17 residues. Trimming removed 3 bases from V and 4 bases from J, with 21 bases in between. Per germline, CDR1 KGHSH and CDR2 LQKENI. The CDR3 DNA reads TGTGCCAGCTCACCGATTCAACCCTACTCCCGCCCCTATGGCTACACCTTC. Translation gives CASSPIQPYSRPYGYTF.

The CDR3 protein is CASSLALSGSSGDYEQYF. DNA for the CDR3: TGTGCCAGCAGCTTAGCGCTATCCGGGTCTAGCGGAGACTACGAGCAGTACTTC. This chain joins TRBV7-2 and TRBJ2-7; 7 bases agree with TRBD2. J gave up 3 bases and V 0 bases, and 14 bases lay outside the gene matches. Germline V gene sequence: CDR1 SGHTA, CDR2 FQGNSA. The CDR3 covers 18 residues.

This clone was seen a single time. At the DNA level, this CDR3 is encoded by other sequences in the same sample as well. In DNA form, the CDR3 reads TGTGCCAGCAGCGCCGGACAGGGGACGGGAAACACCATATATTTT. Translating gives CASSAGQGTGNTIYF. The chain joins TRBV9 to TRBJ1-3, with 9 bases aligning to TRBD1. Unmatched junction bases numbered 5, after V lost 3 bases and J lost 4 bases. The CDR3 has 15 residues. CDR1 and CDR2 (germline): SGDLS, YYNGEE.

The V gene is TRBV7-2, the J gene TRBJ1-1; a possible D gene is TRBD1 (5 bases). Germline-derived CDR1 and CDR2 are SGHTA and FQGNSA. V dropped 5 bases and J dropped 6 bases, with 16 bases sitting between them. This CDR3 is 14 amino acids long. In DNA form, the CDR3 reads TGTGCCAGCAGCCCCCGGTCAGGGATCCCTGAAGCTTTCTTT. It specifies CASSPRSGIPEAFF.

This chain joins TRBV2 and TRBJ1-2; D possibly corresponds to TRBD1 (6 bases). Germline CDR1 and CDR2: SNHLY and FYNNEI. V lost 5 bases to trimming and J lost 2 bases, with 6 bases between them. The CDR3 covers 12 residues. The CDR3 loop is CASSRGNYGYTF. The DNA for the CDR3 is TGTGCCAGCAGTAGGGGGAACTATGGCTACACCTTC.

This rearrangement joins TRBV7-8 to TRBJ2-3, with 9 bases fitting TRBD2. The junction had 3 bases not matched to a gene; V was cut back by 5 bases and J by 9 bases. Germline loops: CDR1 SGHVS, CDR2 FQNEAQ. There are 12 residues in the CDR3. The CDR3 region has the DNA TGTGCCAGCAGCCTCAGCGGGAGGACGCAGTATTTT. Translated, it gives CASSLSGRTQYF.

The genes are TRBV5-8 and TRBJ2-5, with 7 positions matching TRBD1. The CDR3 has 14 amino acids. CDR1 and CDR2 from the germline V gene are SGHTS and YDEGEE. V shed 6 bases, J shed 1 base, and the junction held 6 bases outside the gene matches. The CDR3 sequence: CASTPGTVQETQYF. The CDR3 nucleotides read TGTGCCAGCACCCCTGGGACAGTCCAAGAGACCCAGTACTTC. Using reference TRBV5-8 and TRBJ2-5 for the parts outside the CDR3, the full variable domain is EAGVTQSPTHLIKTRGQQATLRCSPISGHTSVYWYQQALGLGLQFLLWYDEGEERNRGNFPPRFSGRQFPNYSSELNVNALELEDSALYLCASTPGTVQETQYFGPGTRLLVL.

The V call is TRBV10-3, the J call TRBJ1-2; maybe TRBD1 (6 bases). V was trimmed by 9 bases and J by 4 bases, leaving 12 bases between them. In germline, CDR1 is ENHRY, CDR2 SYGVKD. The CDR3 consists of 12 residues. Written as DNA, the CDR3 is TGTGCCATTAGGGACACGCTCTATGGCTACACCTTC. It specifies CAIRDTLYGYTF.

The gene calls are TRBV5-1 and TRBJ2-1; TRBD1 agrees at 8 bases. The germline V gene has CDR1 SGHRS and CDR2 YFSETQ. The CDR3 is 15 residues long. V trimming: 2 bases; J trimming: 3 bases; junction bases outside the gene matches: 4. The CDR3: CASSFGTGNYNEQFF. In nucleotides, the CDR3 is TGCGCCAGCAGCTTCGGGACAGGAAACTACAATGAGCAGTTCTTC.

The chain has TRBV6-5 and TRBJ1-4; TRBD1 matches 9 bases. J was trimmed by 10 bases and V by 5 bases; bases with no gene match: 11. Per the germline V gene, CDR1 is MNHEY and CDR2 is SVGAGI. The CDR3 is made up of 15 amino acids. CDR3 coding DNA: TGTGCCAGCAGTCCACCGGGACAGGGAACGGGAAAACTGTTTTTT. This codes for CASSPPGQGTGKLFF.